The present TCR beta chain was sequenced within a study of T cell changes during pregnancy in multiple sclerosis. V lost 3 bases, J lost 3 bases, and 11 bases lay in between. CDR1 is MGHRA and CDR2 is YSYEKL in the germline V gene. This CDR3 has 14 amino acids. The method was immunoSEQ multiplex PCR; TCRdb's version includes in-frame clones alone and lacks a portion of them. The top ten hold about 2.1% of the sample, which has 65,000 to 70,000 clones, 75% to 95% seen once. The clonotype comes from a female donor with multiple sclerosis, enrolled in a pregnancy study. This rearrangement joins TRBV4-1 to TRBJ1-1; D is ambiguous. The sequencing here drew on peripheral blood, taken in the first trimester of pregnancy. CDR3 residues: CASSHPMRDTEAFF. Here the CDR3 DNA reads TGCGCCAGCAGCCACCCGATGAGGGACACTGAAGCTTTCTTT.